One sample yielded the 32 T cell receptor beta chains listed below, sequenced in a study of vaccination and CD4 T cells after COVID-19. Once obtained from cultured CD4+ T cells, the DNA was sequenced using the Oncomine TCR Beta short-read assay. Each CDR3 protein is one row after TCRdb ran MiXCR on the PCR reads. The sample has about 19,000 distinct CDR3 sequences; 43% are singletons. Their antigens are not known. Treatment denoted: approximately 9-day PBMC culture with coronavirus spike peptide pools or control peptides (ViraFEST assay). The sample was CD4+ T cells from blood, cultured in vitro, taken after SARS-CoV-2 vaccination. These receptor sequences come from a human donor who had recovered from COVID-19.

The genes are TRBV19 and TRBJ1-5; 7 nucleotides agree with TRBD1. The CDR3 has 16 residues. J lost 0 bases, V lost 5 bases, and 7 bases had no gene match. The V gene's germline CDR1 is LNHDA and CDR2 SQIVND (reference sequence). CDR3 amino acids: CASSSTGVGSNQPQHF. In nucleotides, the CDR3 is TGTGCCAGTAGTTCAACAGGGGTCGGTAGCAATCAGCCCCAGCATTTT.

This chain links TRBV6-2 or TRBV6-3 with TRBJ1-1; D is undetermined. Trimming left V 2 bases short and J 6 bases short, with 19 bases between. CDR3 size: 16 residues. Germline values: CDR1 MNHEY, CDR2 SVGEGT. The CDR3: CASSYPQGQLLAEAFF. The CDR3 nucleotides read TGTGCCAGCAGTTACCCTCAAGGGCAGTTACTCGCTGAAGCTTTCTTT.

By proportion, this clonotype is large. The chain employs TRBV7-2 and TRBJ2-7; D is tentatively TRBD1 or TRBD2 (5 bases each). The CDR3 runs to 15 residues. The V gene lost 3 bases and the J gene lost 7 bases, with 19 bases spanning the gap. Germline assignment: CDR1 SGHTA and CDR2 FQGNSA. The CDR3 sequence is CASSLQPGPQYEQYF. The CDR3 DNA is TGTGCCAGCAGCTTGCAACCGGGACCTCAATATGAGCAGTACTTC. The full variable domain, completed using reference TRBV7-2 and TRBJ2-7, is GAGVSQSPSNKVTEKGKDVELRCDPISGHTALYWYRQSLGQGLEFLIYFQGNSAPDKSGLPSDRFSAERTGGSVSTLTIQRTQQEDSAVYLCASSLQPGPQYEQYFGPGTRLTVT.

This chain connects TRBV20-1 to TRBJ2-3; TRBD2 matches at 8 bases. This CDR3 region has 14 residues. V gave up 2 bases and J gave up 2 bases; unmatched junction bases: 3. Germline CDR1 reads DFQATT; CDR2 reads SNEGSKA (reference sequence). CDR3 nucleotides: TGCAGTGCTAGAACTAGCGGATACACAGATACGCAGTATTTT. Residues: CSARTSGYTDTQYF.

The CDR3 spells CAWSLLDGNTEAFF. The CDR3 nucleotides are TGTGCCTGGAGCCTCCTCGACGGGAACACTGAAGCTTTCTTT. The chain employs TRBV30 and TRBJ1-1; D is uncertain. The CDR3 covers 14 residues. The ends were cut back, 3 bases at V and 1 base at J, with 12 bases in the middle. Per germline, CDR1 GTSNPN and CDR2 SVGIG (reference sequence).

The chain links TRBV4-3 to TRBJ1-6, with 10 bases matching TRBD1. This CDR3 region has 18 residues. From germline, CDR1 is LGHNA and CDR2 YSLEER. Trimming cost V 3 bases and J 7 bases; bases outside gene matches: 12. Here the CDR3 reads CASSHAPGQGQINSPLHF. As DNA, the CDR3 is TGCGCCAGCAGCCATGCACCGGGACAGGGGCAAATAAATTCACCCCTCCACTTT.

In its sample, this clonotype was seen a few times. In DNA form, the CDR3 reads TGTGCCAGCAGCTTAGCAGATTCACCCCTCCACTTT. Protein product: CASSLADSPLHF. This chain joins TRBV7-9 and TRBJ1-6; no firm D call. The V end was cut by 0 bases, the J end by 8 bases, with 2 bases between. The CDR3 is made up of 12 amino acids. Germline V gene sequence: CDR1 SEHNR, CDR2 FQNEAQ (reference sequence).

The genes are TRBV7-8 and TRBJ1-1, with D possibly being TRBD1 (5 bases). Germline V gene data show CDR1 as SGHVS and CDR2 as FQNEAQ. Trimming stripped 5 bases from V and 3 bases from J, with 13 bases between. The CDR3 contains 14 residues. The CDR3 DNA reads TGTGCCAGCAGCGCCGAGGTGGGGCACACTGAAGCTTTCTTT. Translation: CASSAEVGHTEAFF. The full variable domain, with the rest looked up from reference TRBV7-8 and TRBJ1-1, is GAGVSQSPRYKVAKRGQDVALRCDPISGHVSLFWYQQALGQGPEFLTYFQNEAQLDKSGLPSDRFFAERPEGSVSTLKIQRTQQEDSAVYLCASSAEVGHTEAFFGQGTRLTVV.

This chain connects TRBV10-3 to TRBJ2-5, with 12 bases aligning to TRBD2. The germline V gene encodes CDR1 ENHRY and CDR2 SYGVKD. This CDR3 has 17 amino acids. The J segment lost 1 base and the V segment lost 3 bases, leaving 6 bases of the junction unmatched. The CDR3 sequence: CAISDPATSGGQETQYF. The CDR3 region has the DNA TGTGCCATCAGTGATCCCGCGACTAGCGGGGGCCAAGAGACCCAGTACTTC.

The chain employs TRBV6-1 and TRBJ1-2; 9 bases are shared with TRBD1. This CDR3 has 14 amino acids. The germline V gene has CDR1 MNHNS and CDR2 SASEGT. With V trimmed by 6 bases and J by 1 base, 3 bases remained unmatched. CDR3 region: CASRRTGDNYGYTF. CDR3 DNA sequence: TGTGCCAGCAGGAGGACAGGGGATAACTATGGCTACACCTTC.

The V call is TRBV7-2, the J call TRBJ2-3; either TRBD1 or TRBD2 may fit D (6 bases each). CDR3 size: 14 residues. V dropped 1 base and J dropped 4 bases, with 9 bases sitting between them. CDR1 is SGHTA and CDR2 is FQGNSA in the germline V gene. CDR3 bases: TGTGCCAGCAGCTTAGAGGGGGAGGCAGATACGCAGTATTTT. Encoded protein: CASSLEGEADTQYF.

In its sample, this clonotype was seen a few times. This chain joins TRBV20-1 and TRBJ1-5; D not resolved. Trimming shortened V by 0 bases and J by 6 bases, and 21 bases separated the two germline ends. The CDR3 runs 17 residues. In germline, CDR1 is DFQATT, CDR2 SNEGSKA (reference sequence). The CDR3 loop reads CSARDLLGSDWSQPQHF. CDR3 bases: TGCAGTGCTAGAGATCTACTCGGCAGCGACTGGAGTCAGCCCCAGCATTTT.

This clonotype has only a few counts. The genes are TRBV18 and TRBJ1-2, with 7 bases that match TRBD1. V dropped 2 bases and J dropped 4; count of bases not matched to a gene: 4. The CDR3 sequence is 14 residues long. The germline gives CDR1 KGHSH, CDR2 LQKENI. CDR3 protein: CASSPSGQSYGYTF. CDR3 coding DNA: TGTGCCAGCTCACCATCGGGACAGTCCTATGGCTACACCTTC.

Written as DNA, the CDR3 is TGTGCCAGCAGCTTTGGATGGGAGACCCAGTACTTC. Amino acids: CASSFGWETQYF. The V and J genes are TRBV7-2 and TRBJ2-5; no clear D gene. CDR3 length: 12 residues. Germline CDR1 SGHTA, CDR2 FQGNSA. Trimming took off 3 bases at V and 5 bases at J, with 7 bases between the two ends.

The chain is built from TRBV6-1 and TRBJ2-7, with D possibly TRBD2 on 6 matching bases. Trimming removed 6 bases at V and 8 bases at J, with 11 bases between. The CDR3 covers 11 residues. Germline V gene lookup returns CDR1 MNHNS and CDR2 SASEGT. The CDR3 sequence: CASREGIKQYF. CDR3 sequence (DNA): TGTGCCAGCAGGGAGGGGATTAAGCAGTACTTC.

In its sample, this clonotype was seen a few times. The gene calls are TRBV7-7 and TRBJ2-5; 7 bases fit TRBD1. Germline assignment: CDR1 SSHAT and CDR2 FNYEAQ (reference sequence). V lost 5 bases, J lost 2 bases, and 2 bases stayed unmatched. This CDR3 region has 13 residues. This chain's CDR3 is CASSRDRQETQYF. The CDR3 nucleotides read TGTGCCAGCAGCCGGGACAGACAAGAGACCCAGTACTTC.

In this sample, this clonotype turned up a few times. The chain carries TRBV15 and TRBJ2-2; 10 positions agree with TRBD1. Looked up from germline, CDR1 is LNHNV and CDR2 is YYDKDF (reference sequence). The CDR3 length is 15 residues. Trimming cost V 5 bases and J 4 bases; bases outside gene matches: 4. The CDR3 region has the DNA TGTGCCACCAGCCGGGACAGGGGTATCACCGGGGAGCTGTTTTTT. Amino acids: CATSRDRGITGELFF.

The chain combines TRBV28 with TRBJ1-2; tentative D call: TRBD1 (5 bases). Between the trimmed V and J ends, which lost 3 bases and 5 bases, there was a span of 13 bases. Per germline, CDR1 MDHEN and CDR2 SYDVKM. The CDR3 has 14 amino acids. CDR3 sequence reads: CASSFPPAGYGYTF. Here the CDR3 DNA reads TGTGCCAGCAGTTTTCCCCCGGCAGGGTATGGCTACACCTTC.

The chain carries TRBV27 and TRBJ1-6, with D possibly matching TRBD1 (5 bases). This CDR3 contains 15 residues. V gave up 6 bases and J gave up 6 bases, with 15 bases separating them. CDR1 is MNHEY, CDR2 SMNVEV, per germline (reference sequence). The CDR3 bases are TGTGCCAGCAGGGAGGGGTCGGTCCGTAATTCACCCCTCCACTTT. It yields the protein CASREGSVRNSPLHF.

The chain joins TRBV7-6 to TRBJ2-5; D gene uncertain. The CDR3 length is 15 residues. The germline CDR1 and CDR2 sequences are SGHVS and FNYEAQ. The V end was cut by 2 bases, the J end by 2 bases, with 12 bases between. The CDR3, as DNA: TGTGCCAGCAGCTTACGGGTAGGGCCGCAAGAGACCCAGTACTTC. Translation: CASSLRVGPQETQYF. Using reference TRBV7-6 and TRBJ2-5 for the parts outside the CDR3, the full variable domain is GAGVSQSPRYKVTKRGQDVALRCDPISGHVSLYWYRQALGQGPEFLTYFNYEAQQDKSGLPNDRFSAERPEGSISTLTIQRTEQRDSAMYRCASSLRVGPQETQYFGPGTRLLVL.

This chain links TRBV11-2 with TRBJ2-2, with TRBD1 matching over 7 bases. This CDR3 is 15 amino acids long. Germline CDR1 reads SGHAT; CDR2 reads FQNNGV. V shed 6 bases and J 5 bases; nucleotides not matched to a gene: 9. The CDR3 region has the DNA TGTGCCAGCAGGCCGACAGGGACGCAAACCGGGGAGCTGTTTTTT. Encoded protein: CASRPTGTQTGELFF. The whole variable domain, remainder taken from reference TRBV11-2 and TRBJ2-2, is EAGVAQSPRYKIIEKRQSVAFWCNPISGHATLYWYQQILGQGPKLLIQFQNNGVVDDSQLPKDRFSAERLKGVDSTLKIQPAKLEDSAVYLCASRPTGTQTGELFFGEGSRLTVL.

The CDR3 reads CASSYRRQGPKGYEQYF. DNA of the CDR3: TGTGCCAGCAGTTACCGGAGACAGGGGCCAAAGGGCTACGAGCAGTACTTC. J is TRBJ2-7 and V is TRBV6-5; 8 bases map to TRBD1. This CDR3 region has 17 residues. V gave up 2 bases and J gave up 3 bases; unmatched junction bases: 12. Germline lookup yields CDR1 MNHEY and CDR2 SVGAGI.

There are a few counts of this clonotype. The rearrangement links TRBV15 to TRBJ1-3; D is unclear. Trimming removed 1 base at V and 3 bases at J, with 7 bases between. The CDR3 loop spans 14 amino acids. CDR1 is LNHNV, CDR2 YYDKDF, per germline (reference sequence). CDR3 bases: TGTGCCACCAGCAGAGTGGGAAATGGAAACACCATATATTTT. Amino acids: CATSRVGNGNTIYF.

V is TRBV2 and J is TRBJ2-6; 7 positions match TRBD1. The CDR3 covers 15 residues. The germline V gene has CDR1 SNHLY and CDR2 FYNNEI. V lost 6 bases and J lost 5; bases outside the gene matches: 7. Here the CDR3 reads CASRGTDNWANVLTF. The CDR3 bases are TGTGCCAGCAGGGGGACAGACAACTGGGCCAACGTCCTGACTTTC.

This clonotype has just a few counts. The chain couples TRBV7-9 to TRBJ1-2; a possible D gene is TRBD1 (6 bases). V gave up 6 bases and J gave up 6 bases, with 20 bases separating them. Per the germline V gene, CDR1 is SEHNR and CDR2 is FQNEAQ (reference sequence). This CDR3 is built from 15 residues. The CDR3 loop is CASSSKTGRLDGYTF. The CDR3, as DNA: TGTGCCAGCAGTTCTAAGACAGGTAGACTCGATGGCTACACCTTC.

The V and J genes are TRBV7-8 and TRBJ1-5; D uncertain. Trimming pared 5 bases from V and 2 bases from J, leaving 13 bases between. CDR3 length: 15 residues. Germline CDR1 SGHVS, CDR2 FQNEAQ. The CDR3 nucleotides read TGTGCCAGCAGCAGCCGGGGTGGCGGCAATCAGCCCCAGCATTTT. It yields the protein CASSSRGGGNQPQHF.

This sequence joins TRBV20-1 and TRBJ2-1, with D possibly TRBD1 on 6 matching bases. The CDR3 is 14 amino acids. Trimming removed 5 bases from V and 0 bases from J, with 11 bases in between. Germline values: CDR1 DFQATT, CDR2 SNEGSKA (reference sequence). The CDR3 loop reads CSARKGGSYNEQFF. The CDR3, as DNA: TGCAGTGCTCGGAAAGGGGGCTCCTACAATGAGCAGTTCTTC.

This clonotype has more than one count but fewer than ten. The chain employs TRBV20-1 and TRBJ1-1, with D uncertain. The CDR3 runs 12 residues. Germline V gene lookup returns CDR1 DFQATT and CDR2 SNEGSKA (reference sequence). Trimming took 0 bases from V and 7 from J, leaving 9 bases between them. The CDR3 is CSARDGDVEAFF. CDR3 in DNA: TGCAGTGCTAGAGATGGTGATGTTGAAGCTTTCTTT.

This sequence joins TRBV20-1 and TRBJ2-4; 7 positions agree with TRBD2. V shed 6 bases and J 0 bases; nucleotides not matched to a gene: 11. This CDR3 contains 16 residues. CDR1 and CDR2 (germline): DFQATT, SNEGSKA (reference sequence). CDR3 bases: TGCAGTGCGACACCAGGGCTAGCGGTAGCCAAAAACATTCAGTACTTC. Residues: CSATPGLAVAKNIQYF.

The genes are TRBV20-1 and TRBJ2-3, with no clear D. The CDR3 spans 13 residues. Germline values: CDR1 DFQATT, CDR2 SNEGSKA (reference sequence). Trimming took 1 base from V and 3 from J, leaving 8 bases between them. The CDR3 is CSARVFGTDTQYF. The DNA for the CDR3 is TGCAGTGCTAGAGTATTTGGGACAGATACGCAGTATTTT.

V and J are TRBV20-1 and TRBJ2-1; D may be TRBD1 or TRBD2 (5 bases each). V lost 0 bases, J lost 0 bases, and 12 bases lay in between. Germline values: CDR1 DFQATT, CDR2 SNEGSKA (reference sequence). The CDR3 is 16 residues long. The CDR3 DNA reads TGCAGTGCTAGAGATGCCGGGACCAACTCCTACAATGAGCAGTTCTTC. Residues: CSARDAGTNSYNEQFF.

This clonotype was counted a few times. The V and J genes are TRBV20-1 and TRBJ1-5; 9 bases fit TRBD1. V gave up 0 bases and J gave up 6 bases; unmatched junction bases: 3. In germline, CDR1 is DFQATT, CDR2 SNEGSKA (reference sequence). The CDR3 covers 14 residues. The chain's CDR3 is CSAREGQGGQPQHF. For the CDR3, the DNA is TGCAGTGCTAGAGAGGGACAGGGTGGTCAGCCCCAGCATTTT.